This is a list of T cell receptor beta chains from one sample in a study of blood T cell repertoires in COVID-19. Clones were read by immunoSEQ multiplex PCR, and TCRdb kept only the in-frame ones, dropping some. The sample shows approximately 220,000 clones, around 91% of them seen only once. The sequencing sample was made of PBMCs or T cells enriched from blood (not recorded which). The receptors here all came from a woman younger than 30 in a cohort exposed to, infected with or recovered from COVID-19 (not recorded which). CDR3s include the opening cysteine and the closing phenylalanine or tryptophan. D genes are given only for firm matches. Rows give clone size only sometimes, using once, few, many, or a class for an expanded clone.

d_call,j_call,v_call,clone_size,cdr3_nt,cdr3_aa
TRBD2,TRBJ2-1,TRBV5-4,-,TGTGCCAGCAGCACGGGACTAGCGGGAGGGCCAGGTAATGAGCAGTTCTTC,CASSTGLAGGPGNEQFF
-,TRBJ1-5,TRBV27,-,TGTGCCAGCAGTCCCGACAGAAATCAGCCCCAGCATTTT,CASSPDRNQPQHF
TRBD1,TRBJ1-3,TRBV18,-,TGTGCCAGCTCACCGGACAGGGCCTCCTCTGGAAACACCATATATTTT,CASSPDRASSGNTIYF
-,TRBJ1-1,TRBV11-2,-,TGTGCCACCGCGCAGTTTCGCGGCCCAAACACTGAAGCTTTCTTT,CATAQFRGPNTEAFF
TRBD1,TRBJ2-3,TRBV24-1,-,TGTGCCACCAGTGATACAGGACAGGGGGTAGATACGCAGTATTTT,CATSDTGQGVDTQYF
-,TRBJ2-7,TRBV24-1,-,TGTGCCACCAGTGAGCTTGACAGTCCCTACGAGCAGTACTTC,CATSELDSPYEQYF
TRBD2,TRBJ2-1,TRBV6-6,few,TGTGCCAGCAGTCCTATCCCCTTACCGGGACTAGCGGGGAATGAGCAGTTCTTC,CASSPIPLPGLAGNEQFF
-,TRBJ2-1,TRBV29-1,-,TGCAGCGTTGGGAACGGGGTGTCGGGAGACAATGAGCAGTTCTTC,CSVGNGVSGDNEQFF
TRBD1,TRBJ2-2,TRBV7-9,-,TGTGCCAGCAGCCCAGATCCGGGACAGGGGGCTTTCGGGGAGCTGTTTTTT,CASSPDPGQGAFGELFF
TRBD1,TRBJ2-2,TRBV7-3,once,TGTGCCAGCTCACAGGGGACCACCGGGGAGCTGTTTTTT,CASSQGTTGELFF
-,TRBJ1-1,TRBV2,few,TGTGCCAGCAGTGAAAACAGGGCGAACACTGAAGCTTTCTTT,CASSENRANTEAFF
-,TRBJ1-5,TRBV30,-,TGTGCCTGGAGTGTACTTGGGACACTTAGCAATCAGCCCCAGCATTTT,CAWSVLGTLSNQPQHF
TRBD1,TRBJ1-5,TRBV6-5,-,TGTGCCAGCAGTTACTCGCAGTCAGGGGGCGATCAGCCCCAGCATTTT,CASSYSQSGGDQPQHF
TRBD2,TRBJ2-2,TRBV18,-,TGTGCCAGCTCGGGACTAGCGGGAGCTCTGGGCACCGGGGAGCTGTTTTTT,CASSGLAGALGTGELFF
TRBD1,TRBJ2-5,TRBV3-1/TRBV3-2,-,TGTGCCAGCAGCCTCCGCACAGGGGGGGAGACCCAGTACTTC,CASSLRTGGETQYF
-,TRBJ1-1,TRBV30,-,TGTGCCTGGAGTTTCGTTAACACTGAAGCTTTCTTT,CAWSFVNTEAFF
-,TRBJ2-7,TRBV7-3,-,TGTGCCAGCAGCTCCGGGTCTCCCCCCTACGAGCAGTACTTC,CASSSGSPPYEQYF
TRBD2,TRBJ2-3,TRBV5-1,-,TGCGCCAGCAGCTTGGGTTTAGCGGGGGACACAGATACGCAGTATTTT,CASSLGLAGDTDTQYF
-,TRBJ1-5,TRBV18,once,TGTGCCAGCTCACCAGAGGAGTCCGGCCCCCAGCATTTT,CASSPEESGPQHF
-,TRBJ1-2,TRBV4-1,-,TGCGCCAGCAGCCAAGAAACTGGGACTTTAAGGCCGTATGGCTACACCTTC,CASSQETGTLRPYGYTF
-,TRBJ1-4,TRBV5-4,few,TGTGCCAGCAGCTTGGCTAGGGGTTCGACTAATGAAAAACTGTTTTTT,CASSLARGSTNEKLFF
TRBD1,TRBJ1-4,TRBV3-1/TRBV3-2,-,TGTGCCAGCAGCCAAGGGGACAGACTTCTTAATGAAAAACTGTTTTTT,CASSQGDRLLNEKLFF
TRBD2,TRBJ2-1,TRBV5-4,-,TGTGCCAGCCATCTAGCGGGAGGGTCCTACAATGAGCAGTTCTTC,CASHLAGGSYNEQFF
-,TRBJ1-5,TRBV6-1,-,TGTGCCAGCAGTGAAGTGAGGCAGACCAATCAGCCCCAGCATTTT,CASSEVRQTNQPQHF
TRBD2,TRBJ2-3,TRBV5-1,-,TGCGCCAGCAGCTTTGGGACCCTAGCGGCCACAGATACGCAGTATTTT,CASSFGTLAATDTQYF
TRBD1,TRBJ1-4,TRBV23-1,-,TGCGCCAGCAGGCGTCGACAGGGATGGAGAAATGAAAAACTGTTTTTT,CASRRRQGWRNEKLFF
TRBD2,TRBJ2-7,TRBV27,-,TGTGCCAGCAGTTTAATCCCCACGGGAGGGCTCTACTACGAGCAGTACTTC,CASSLIPTGGLYYEQYF
TRBD2,TRBJ2-1,TRBV7-8,-,TGTGCCAGCAGCTTATCAGCGGGAGGGAAGTTCTTC,CASSLSAGGKFF
-,TRBJ1-2,TRBV6-6,-,TGTGCCAGCAGCCTTACAGAGAACTATGGCTACACCTTC,CASSLTENYGYTF
TRBD2,TRBJ2-3,TRBV5-1,-,TGCGCCAGCAGGATTCCAGCGGGAGGATCAGATACGCAGTATTTT,CASRIPAGGSDTQYF
-,TRBJ1-5,TRBV7-2,-,TGTGCCAGCAGCTTAGTCTTCGGGAGTAATCAGCCCCAGCATTTT,CASSLVFGSNQPQHF
-,TRBJ2-1,TRBV28,-,TGTGCCAGCACCTCAAGACCTCGGGGGGAGCAGTTCTTC,CASTSRPRGEQFF
-,TRBJ2-2,TRBV19,-,TGTGCCAGTAGTACCGAGATTGTAGGGGAGCTGTTTTTT,CASSTEIVGELFF
-,TRBJ2-7,TRBV6-5,-,TGTGCCAGCAGTTACGGGGCATCCTACGAGCAGTACTTC,CASSYGASYEQYF
TRBD2,TRBJ2-2,TRBV5-1,-,TGCGCCAGCAGCGGCGGGAGTCAGGGCACCGGGGAGCTGTTTTTT,CASSGGSQGTGELFF
TRBD1,TRBJ1-2,TRBV5-4,-,TGTGCCAGCAGTACCCGACAGGGGGCCCTGGGTTATAATGGCTACACCTTC,CASSTRQGALGYNGYTF
TRBD1,TRBJ1-2,TRBV5-1,once,TGCGCCAGCAGCGCGCTTGGGACAGCGGATGGCTACACCTTC,CASSALGTADGYTF
TRBD2,TRBJ2-3,TRBV29-1,-,TGCAGCTCCGCCGGGACTAGCGGGGTCACAGATACGCAGTATTTT,CSSAGTSGVTDTQYF
TRBD1,TRBJ2-4,TRBV5-1,-,TGCGCCAGCAGCCAACCGGGACAGGGGAGAAACATTCAGTACTTC,CASSQPGQGRNIQYF
TRBD2,TRBJ2-1,TRBV25-1,once,TGTGCCAGCAGGGCCGGGACTAGCGTCTACAATGAGCAGTTCTTC,CASRAGTSVYNEQFF
-,TRBJ2-3,TRBV10-2,-,TGCGCCAGCAGTGTGGAACCCGGGGCAGATACGCAGTATTTT,CASSVEPGADTQYF
TRBD1,TRBJ2-1,TRBV13,-,TGTGCCAGCAGCCTTGGGACAGCCTCCTACAATGAGCAGTTCTTC,CASSLGTASYNEQFF
TRBD2,TRBJ2-5,TRBV3-1/TRBV3-2,-,TGTGCCAGCAGTCCCACGGGACTAGCGGGATGGGAGACCCAGTACTTC,CASSPTGLAGWETQYF
-,TRBJ1-1,TRBV28,-,TGTGCCAGCAGTTATCTCATAGGCGTATGGGGGAGGGACACTGAAGCTTTCTTT,CASSYLIGVWGRDTEAFF
TRBD1,TRBJ1-5,TRBV3-1/TRBV3-2,-,TGTGCCAGCAGCCACTCAGGGGGAAATCAGCCCCAGCATTTT,CASSHSGGNQPQHF
TRBD2,TRBJ2-2,TRBV5-6,-,TGTGCCAGCAGATTCCGACTAGCCACAGGGGAGCTGTTTTTT,CASRFRLATGELFF
-,TRBJ2-3,TRBV6-5,-,TGTGCCAGCAGTTACTCCGGCGGGGCCACAGATACGCAGTATTTT,CASSYSGGATDTQYF
-,TRBJ2-5,TRBV19,-,TGTGCCAGTAGTATTGGGGGCGCGGAGACCCAGTACTTC,CASSIGGAETQYF
-,TRBJ1-2,TRBV7-9,-,TGTGCCAGCAGCCGGGACACCCTTGGCTACACCTTC,CASSRDTLGYTF
-,TRBJ2-1,TRBV11-2,-,TGTGCCAGCAGCTCACACCCCGGGTCCGAGAGGAATGAGCAGTTCTTC,CASSSHPGSERNEQFF
TRBD2,TRBJ2-1,TRBV11-2,-,TGTGCCAGCAGCCCGGCGGGAGCCTACAATGAGCAGTTCTTC,CASSPAGAYNEQFF
-,TRBJ2-5,TRBV7-3,once,TGTGCCAGCAGCCTTACAGAGGGAGAGACCCAGTACTTC,CASSLTEGETQYF